This T cell receptor (beta chain) comes out of a study of cytomegalovirus exposure and HLA in healthy donors. The PCR had 60 Vbeta and 13 Jbeta primers. Profiled with immunoSEQ multiplex PCR; TCRdb holds only in-frame clones, not every one. In the table there are some 130,000 clones, 65% to 90% of which are singletons. The source of this sequence is a male donor in good health and CMV-seropositive. The material sequenced was PBMCs.

The CDR3 sequence is CAWSVRASGRRETQYF. CDR3 sequence (DNA): TGTGCCTGGAGTGTACGGGCTAGCGGGAGACGAGAGACCCAGTACTTC. The genes are TRBV30 and TRBJ2-5, with 10 bases matching TRBD2. The CDR3 is made up of 16 amino acids. The germline V gene has CDR1 GTSNPN and CDR2 SVGIG (reference sequence). V shed 0 bases and J 4 bases; nucleotides not matched to a gene: 8. Supplemented by reference TRBV30 and TRBJ2-5, the full variable domain reads SQTIHQWPATLVQPVGSPLSLECTVEGTSNPNLYWYRQAAGRGLQLLFYSVGIGQISSEVPQNLSASRPQDRQFILSSKKLLLSDSGFYLCAWSVRASGRRETQYFGPGTRLLVL.